These T cell receptor beta chains were read from a single sample in a study of blood T cells in healthy people across ages. Each CDR3 protein is one row after TCRdb ran MiXCR on the 5' RACE reads. The sample records over 1,500,000 distinct CDR3 sequences, approximately 50% being singletons. Specimen: blood. Receptor source: a middle-aged woman in good health. The CDR3 runs from the conserved cysteine through the conserved F or W. The order of the fields is J gene, V gene, clone size, D gene, CDR3 protein, CDR3 DNA. D genes are given only for firm matches. Clone size is shown for a subset of rows, as once, few, many or a class of expanded clone.

TRBJ2-5 TRBV7-2 many TRBD2 CASSLTSGGRETQYF TGTGCCAGCAGCTTGACTAGCGGGGGGCGAGAGACCCAGTACTTC
TRBJ2-5 TRBV28 - TRBD2 CASSSSGFEKTQYF TGTGCCAGCAGTTCTAGCGGGTTCGAAAAGACCCAGTACTTC
TRBJ2-1 TRBV7-9 - - CASSLVQKLYNEQFF TGTGCCAGCAGCTTAGTACAGAAACTTTACAATGAGCAGTTCTTC
TRBJ2-3 TRBV24-1 - - CATSPKLGTDTRYF TGTGCCACCAGCCCTAAACTAGGCACAGATACGCGGTATTTT
TRBJ1-2 TRBV29-1 - - CSVEWTDYGYTF TGCAGCGTTGAGTGGACCGACTATGGCTACACCTTC
TRBJ2-7 TRBV7-9 few TRBD2 CASSSALGGDPVQYF TGTGCCAGCAGTTCCGCCTTGGGGGGGGATCCGGTCCAGTACTTC
TRBJ2-1 TRBV12-3/TRBV12-4 - - CASSHIPGIYNEQFF TGTGCCAGCAGTCACATTCCAGGGATATACAATGAGCAGTTCTTC
TRBJ2-2 TRBV12-3/TRBV12-4 - TRBD1 CASSLLSGQGYGELFF TGTGCCAGCAGTTTACTCTCGGGACAGGGGTACGGGGAGCTGTTTTTT
TRBJ1-1 TRBV5-1 - - CASSLWQPNTEAFF TGCGCCAGCAGCTTGTGGCAGCCGAACACTGAAGCTTTCTTT
TRBJ1-2 TRBV5-1 - - CASSPLRTSNYGYTF TGCGCCAGCAGCCCCCTTAGGACATCTAACTATGGCTACACCTTC
TRBJ2-7 TRBV2 few - CASSEMATTEQYF TGTGCCAGCAGTGAAATGGCCACCACGGAGCAGTACTTC
TRBJ2-3 TRBV29-1 - - CSAGTVGATDTQYF TGCAGCGCTGGTACCGTTGGGGCCACAGATACGCAGTATTTT
TRBJ1-2 TRBV27 - TRBD1 CTSSQGAGYGYTF TGTACCAGCAGCCAGGGGGCGGGCTATGGCTACACCTTC
TRBJ2-1 TRBV2 - - CASRTVVRGTSGYNEQFF TGTGCCAGCAGGACGGTAGTCCGCGGGACTTCTGGGTACAATGAGCAGTTCTTC
TRBJ2-1 TRBV5-5 few - CASSLVSTSGEQFF TGTGCCAGCAGCTTGGTCTCGACTAGTGGTGAGCAGTTCTTC
TRBJ2-5 TRBV27 - - CASSPHRGGHEETQYF TGTGCCAGCAGTCCACACAGGGGGGGCCACGAAGAGACCCAGTACTTC
TRBJ1-2 TRBV10-3 - - CAISTSNQGSAGYTF TGTGCCATCAGTACCAGCAATCAGGGGTCCGCTGGCTACACCTTC
TRBJ1-6 TRBV12-3/TRBV12-4 - - CASSLRSLDSPLHF TGTGCCAGCAGTTTAAGGAGCCTTGATTCACCCCTCCACTTT
TRBJ2-5 TRBV27 - - CATRREETQYF TGTGCCACCAGGAGGGAAGAGACCCAGTACTTC
TRBJ2-3 TRBV7-2 - TRBD2 CASSLAGGSADTQYF TGTGCCAGCAGCTTAGCGGGGGGGTCAGCAGATACGCAGTATTTT
TRBJ1-6 TRBV6-5 few TRBD1 CASTKGTGINSPLHF TGTGCCAGCACAAAAGGGACAGGGATTAATTCACCCCTCCACTTT
TRBJ2-1 TRBV7-2 - TRBD2 CASSTLAGGLFF TGTGCCAGCAGCACTCTAGCGGGGGGGCTGTTCTTC
TRBJ2-7 TRBV6-1 - - CASRMDPYNEQYF TGTGCCAGCAGGATGGATCCATACAATGAGCAGTACTTC
TRBJ2-4 TRBV12-3/TRBV12-4 few - CASSGAHRGLAKNIQYF TGTGCCAGCAGTGGGGCCCACAGGGGACTAGCCAAAAACATTCAGTACTTC
TRBJ2-7 TRBV6-5 once - CASSSGQDYGLGYEQYF TGTGCCAGCAGTTCCGGACAGGACTACGGGCTTGGCTACGAGCAGTACTTC
TRBJ2-7 TRBV10-3 - TRBD2 CAILTSGGSEQYF TGTGCCATCTTGACTAGCGGGGGTAGCGAGCAGTACTTC